This T cell receptor (beta chain) derives from a study of vaccination and CD4 T cells after COVID-19. Study at large: Subjects got two shots of BNT162b2 or mRNA-1273 vaccine. Findings and limits, study-wide: Spike mono-reactivity held for 304 of 307 vaccine-specific clones in convalescent patients.

The Oncomine TCR Beta short-read assay sequenced DNA from cultured CD4+ T cells. Genomic DNA was taken out of cultured CD4+ T cells by extraction. MiXCR was run by TCRdb on the PCR reads, yielding one entry per CDR3 protein. The sample shows about 15,000 distinct CDR3 sequences, around 48% of them seen only once. The length of the CDR3 is 14 residues. Germline CDR1 and CDR2: DFQATT and SNEGSKA (reference sequence). J lost 0 bases, V lost 3 bases, and 4 bases had no gene match. Of note for this clonotype: Its antigen remains unknown.

Treatment here: approximately nine-day PBMC culture with coronavirus spike peptide pools or control peptides (ViraFEST assay). In the ViraFEST assay, peptide-pool expansion preceded TCR sequencing of expanded clonotypes. The source of this sequence is a human donor who had recovered from COVID-19. The rearrangement joins TRBV20-1 to TRBJ1-2; 7 bases align to TRBD1. The sequenced sample was CD4+ T cells from blood, cultured in vitro. CDR3 protein: CSARETGSNYGYTF. Here the CDR3 DNA reads TGCAGTGCTAGGGAGACAGGGTCTAACTATGGCTACACCTTC.